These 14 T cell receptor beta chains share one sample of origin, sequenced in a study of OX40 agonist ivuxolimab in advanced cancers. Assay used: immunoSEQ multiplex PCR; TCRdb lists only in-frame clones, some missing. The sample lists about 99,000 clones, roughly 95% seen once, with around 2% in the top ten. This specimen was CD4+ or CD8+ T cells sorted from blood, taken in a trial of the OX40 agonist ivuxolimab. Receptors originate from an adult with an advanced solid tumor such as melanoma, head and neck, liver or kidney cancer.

CDR3 nucleotides: TGTGCCAGTAGGGACGGACGAGAGACCCAGTACTTC. This sequence encodes CASRDGRETQYF. The gene calls are TRBV19 and TRBJ2-5; D remains ambiguous. V gave up 6 bases and J gave up 4 bases, with 9 bases separating them. The CDR3 is made up of 12 amino acids. Germline CDR1 is LNHDA and CDR2 is SQIVND (reference sequence).

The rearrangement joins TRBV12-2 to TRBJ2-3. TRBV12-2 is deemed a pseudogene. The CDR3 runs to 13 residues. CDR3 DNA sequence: TGTGCAAGTCGCTTAGGAAGGTCGGATACGCAGTATTTT. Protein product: CASRLGRSDTQYF.

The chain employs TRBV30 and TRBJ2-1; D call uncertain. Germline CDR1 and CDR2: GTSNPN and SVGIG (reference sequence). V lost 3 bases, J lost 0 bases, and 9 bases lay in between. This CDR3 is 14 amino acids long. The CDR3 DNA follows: TGTGCCTGGAGGGAAGGTACCTCCTACAATGAGCAGTTCTTC. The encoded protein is CAWREGTSYNEQFF.

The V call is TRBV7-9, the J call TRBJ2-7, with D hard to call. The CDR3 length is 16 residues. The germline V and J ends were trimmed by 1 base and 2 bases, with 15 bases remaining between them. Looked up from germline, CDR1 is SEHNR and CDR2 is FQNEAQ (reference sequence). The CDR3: CASSLDITGGPYEQYF. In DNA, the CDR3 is TGTGCCAGCAGCTTAGATATCACGGGCGGCCCCTACGAGCAGTACTTC.

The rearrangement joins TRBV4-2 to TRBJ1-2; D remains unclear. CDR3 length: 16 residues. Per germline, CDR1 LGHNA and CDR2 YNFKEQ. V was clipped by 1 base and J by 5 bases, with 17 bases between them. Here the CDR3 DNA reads TGTGCCAGCAGCCAAGGCGCTGAGGGCGGGTATTATGGCTACACCTTC. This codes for CASSQGAEGGYYGYTF.

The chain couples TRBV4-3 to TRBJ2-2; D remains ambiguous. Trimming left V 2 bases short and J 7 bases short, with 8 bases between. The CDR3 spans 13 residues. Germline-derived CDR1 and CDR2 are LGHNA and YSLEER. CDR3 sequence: CASSQPMSGELFF. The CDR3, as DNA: TGCGCCAGCAGCCAACCCATGAGCGGGGAGCTGTTTTTT.

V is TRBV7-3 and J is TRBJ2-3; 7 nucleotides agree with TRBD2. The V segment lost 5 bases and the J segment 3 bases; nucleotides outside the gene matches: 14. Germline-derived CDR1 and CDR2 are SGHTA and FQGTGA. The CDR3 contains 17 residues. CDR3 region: CASSHDPQRGETDTQYF. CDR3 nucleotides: TGTGCCAGCAGCCATGATCCCCAGCGGGGAGAAACAGATACGCAGTATTTT.

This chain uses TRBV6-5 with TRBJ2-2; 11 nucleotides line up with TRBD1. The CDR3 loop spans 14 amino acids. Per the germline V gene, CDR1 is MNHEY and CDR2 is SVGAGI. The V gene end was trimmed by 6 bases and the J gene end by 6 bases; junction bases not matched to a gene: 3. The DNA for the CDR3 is TGTGCCAGCAGATGGACAGGGGGCCCCGGGGAGCTGTTTTTT. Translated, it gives CASRWTGGPGELFF.

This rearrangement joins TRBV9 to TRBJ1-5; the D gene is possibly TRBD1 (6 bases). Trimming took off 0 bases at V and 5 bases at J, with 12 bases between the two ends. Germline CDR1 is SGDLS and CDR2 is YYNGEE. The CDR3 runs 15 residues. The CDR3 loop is CASSVGAGEDQPQHF. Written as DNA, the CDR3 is TGTGCCAGCAGCGTAGGGGCAGGGGAAGATCAGCCCCAGCATTTT.

As DNA, the CDR3 is TGTGCCAGCAGCCTCCTCTTGGGCACCTATGGCTACACCTTC. It translates to CASSLLLGTYGYTF. This chain connects TRBV5-6 to TRBJ1-2; D unclear. CDR1 and CDR2 from the germline V gene are SGHDT and YYEEEE. V lost 4 bases, J lost 4 bases, and 14 bases lay in between. CDR3 length equals 14 residues.

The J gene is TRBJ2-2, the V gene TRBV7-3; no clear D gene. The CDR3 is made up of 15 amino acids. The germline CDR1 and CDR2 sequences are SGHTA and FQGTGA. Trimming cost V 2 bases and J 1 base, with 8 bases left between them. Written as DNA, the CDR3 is TGTGCCAGCAGCTTATTGGGTGAGAACACCGGGGAGCTGTTTTTT. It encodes CASSLLGENTGELFF.

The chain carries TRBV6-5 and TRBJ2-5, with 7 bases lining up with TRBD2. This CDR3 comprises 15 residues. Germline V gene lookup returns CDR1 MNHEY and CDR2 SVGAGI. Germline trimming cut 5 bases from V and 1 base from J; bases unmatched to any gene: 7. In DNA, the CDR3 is TGTGCCAGCAGTGCCGCGGGACTATCCCAAGAGACCCAGTACTTC. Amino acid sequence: CASSAAGLSQETQYF.

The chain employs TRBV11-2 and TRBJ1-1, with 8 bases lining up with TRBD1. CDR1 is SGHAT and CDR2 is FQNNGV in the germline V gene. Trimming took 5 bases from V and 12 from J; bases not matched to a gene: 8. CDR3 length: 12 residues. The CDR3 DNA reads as TGTGCCAGCAGCCACCAAGGACAGGGTTCTTTCTTT. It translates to CASSHQGQGSFF.

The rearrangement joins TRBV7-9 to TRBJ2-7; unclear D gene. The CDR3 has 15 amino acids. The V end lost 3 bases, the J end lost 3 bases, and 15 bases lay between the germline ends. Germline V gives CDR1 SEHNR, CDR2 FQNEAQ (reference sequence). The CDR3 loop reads CASSFQCQPRYEQYF. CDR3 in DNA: TGTGCCAGCAGCTTCCAGTGCCAACCCCGCTACGAGCAGTACTTC.